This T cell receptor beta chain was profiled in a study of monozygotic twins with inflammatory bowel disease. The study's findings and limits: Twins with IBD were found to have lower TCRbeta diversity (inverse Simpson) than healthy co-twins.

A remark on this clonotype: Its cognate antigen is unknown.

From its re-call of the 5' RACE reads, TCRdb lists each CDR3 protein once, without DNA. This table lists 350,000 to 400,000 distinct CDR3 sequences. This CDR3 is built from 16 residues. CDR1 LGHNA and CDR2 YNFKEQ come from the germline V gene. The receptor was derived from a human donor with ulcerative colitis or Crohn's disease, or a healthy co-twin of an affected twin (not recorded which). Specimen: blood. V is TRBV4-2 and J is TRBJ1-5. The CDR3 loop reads CASSQDSILSGQPQHF.